This T cell receptor (beta chain) was recorded in a study of blood T cells in healthy people across ages. A J-beta primer mix and a sample-barcoded 5' primer were used in a second PCR of roughly 6 to 11 cycles. TCRdb re-called the 5' RACE reads with MiXCR, one entry per CDR3 protein. Found here are roughly 800,000 distinct CDR3 sequences, about 25% of them singletons; the top ten hold 3% to 4%. Germline V gene data show CDR1 as SQVTM and CDR2 as ANQGSEA. V shed 5 bases, J shed 0 bases, and the junction held 3 bases outside the gene matches. This CDR3 has 14 residues. No fewer than 5.5 micrograms of total RNA were isolated from every sample. These data also featured in a second study, about T cells of mothers and their children. This second study notes: Second-PCR primer M1S introduced sample barcodes and 2-4 random nucleotides.

Material: blood. The J gene is TRBJ2-1, the V gene TRBV29-1; 8 bases fit TRBD2. This TCR was recovered from a boy younger than 18 in good health. CDR3 nucleotides: TGCAGCGTTAGCGGGAGCACCTCCTACAATGAGCAGTTCTTC. Residues: CSVSGSTSYNEQFF.